A selection of T cell receptor beta chains follows, all from one sample in a study of a mutant IDH1 vaccine in newly diagnosed glioma. Their antigens remain unidentified. The protocol was immunoSEQ multiplex PCR, while the TCRdb copy is restricted to in-frame clones and leaves out a portion. The repertoire holds fewer than 65,000 clones, with about 80% as singletons. The source was PBMCs, collected from a glioma patient whose treatment included an IDH1 peptide vaccine. These TCRs come from a man aged 30 to 39 with glioma. Each CDR3 is given with its conserved first and last residue. D genes are given only for firm matches. Clone sizes are given selectively: once, few, many, or a class where the clone is expanded.

D,size,V,J,DNA,CDR3
TRBD1,NA,TRBV11-2,TRBJ2-7,TGTGCCAGCAGCTTAGGGACAGGGGGCGCTTTTTCCTACGAGCAGTACTTC,CASSLGTGGAFSYEQYF
NA,NA,TRBV7-9,TRBJ1-1,TGTGCCAGCAGCTTGGAGGGACAGAACACTGAAGCTTTCTTT,CASSLEGQNTEAFF
TRBD2,NA,TRBV5-6,TRBJ2-1,TGTGCCAGCAGCTTCCGGACTAGCGGGGGCACCGAGCAGTTCTTC,CASSFRTSGGTEQFF
TRBD2,NA,TRBV18,TRBJ2-1,TGTGCCAGCTCACCTAGCGGGGGGTTCGGCAATGAGCAGTTCTTC,CASSPSGGFGNEQFF
NA,few,TRBV6-4,TRBJ1-5,TGTGCCAGCAGCGTTTCTGGGGGGAGCAATCAGCCCCAGCATTTT,CASSVSGGSNQPQHF
TRBD2,NA,TRBV28,TRBJ2-2,TGTGCCAGCAGCGAGGCTAGCGGAACGAACACCGGGGAGCTGTTTTTT,CASSEASGTNTGELFF
NA,NA,TRBV7-9,TRBJ2-3,TGTGCCAGCAGCTTAGGTGAGGGGGGAAACACAGATACGCAGTATTTT,CASSLGEGGNTDTQYF
NA,NA,TRBV2,TRBJ1-2,TGTGCCAGCGGCACCTCCTATGGCTACACCTTC,CASGTSYGYTF
TRBD1,NA,TRBV5-1,TRBJ1-4,TGCGCCAGCAGCACGGACAGGGGACATGAAAAACTGTTTTTT,CASSTDRGHEKLFF
TRBD1,NA,TRBV19,TRBJ2-2,TGTGCCAGTAGTATTACCCCCGGGACAGGATACACCGGGGAGCTGTTTTTT,CASSITPGTGYTGELFF
TRBD2,NA,TRBV9,TRBJ2-2,TGTGCCAGCAGCGCCCCGGGACTAAAAAACACCGGGGAGCTGTTTTTT,CASSAPGLKNTGELFF
TRBD1,NA,TRBV6-5,TRBJ1-2,TGTGCCAGCAGTTACGGGGGGACAGGGTATCCCTACACCTTC,CASSYGGTGYPYTF
TRBD1,NA,TRBV6-4,TRBJ1-2,TGTGCCAGCAGTGACACGACAGGGGGCCCGAACTATGGCTACACCTTC,CASSDTTGGPNYGYTF
TRBD1,NA,TRBV7-2,TRBJ2-2,TGTGCCAGCAGCCCCGGACAGGGAATCGGCGGCGGGGAGCTGTTTTTT,CASSPGQGIGGGELFF
NA,NA,TRBV29-1,TRBJ2-7,TGCAGCGTTGACGCAGCGGACTACGAGCAGTACTTC,CSVDAADYEQYF
NA,NA,TRBV5-1,TRBJ2-7,TGCGCCAGCAGCTTGTGGGGATCTTACGAGCAGTACTTC,CASSLWGSYEQYF
NA,once,TRBV5-6,TRBJ2-5,TGTGCCAGCAGCCCCCGGGTTACGGAGACCCAGTACTTC,CASSPRVTETQYF
TRBD1,once,TRBV2,TRBJ1-2,TGTGCCAGCAGAGGACAGGGGGCGCTCGATGGCTACACCTTC,CASRGQGALDGYTF
NA,few,TRBV10-3,TRBJ1-5,TGTGCCATCAGTGTTGTACAGGGAATGGGTCAGCCCCAGCATTTT,CAISVVQGMGQPQHF
NA,NA,TRBV18,TRBJ2-7,TGTGCCAGCTCAGCCACCGGATCCTACGAGCAGTACTTC,CASSATGSYEQYF
NA,NA,TRBV2,TRBJ2-2,TGTGCCAGCAGTGGACGCCTTAGGTCAAACACCGGGGAGCTGTTTTTT,CASSGRLRSNTGELFF
NA,NA,TRBV6-1,TRBJ2-7,TGTGCCAGCAGTGAGAGGGTTAACTACGAGCAGTACTTC,CASSERVNYEQYF
NA,NA,TRBV21-1,TRBJ1-5,TGTGCCAGCAGCCTAGGTAGCAATCAGCCCCAGCATTTT,CASSLGSNQPQHF
TRBD1,NA,TRBV19,TRBJ1-1,TGTGCCGCTTCGGACAGGGGGCTTACTGAAGCTTTCTTT,CAASDRGLTEAFF
NA,NA,TRBV28,TRBJ1-1,TGTGCCAGCAGTAACGGACAATCGAACACTGAAGCTTTCTTT,CASSNGQSNTEAFF
NA,NA,TRBV28,TRBJ1-3,TGTGCCAGCAGTTTATGGGGAGGGGGTTTCTCTGGAAACACCATATATTTT,CASSLWGGGFSGNTIYF
TRBD1,NA,TRBV9,TRBJ2-3,TGTGCCAGCAGCCCCTGGACAGGGGGCGCGAGCACAGATACGCAGTATTTT,CASSPWTGGASTDTQYF
NA,NA,TRBV2,TRBJ1-5,TGTGCCAGCAGAACCGGGACTTCTGTAGGTCAGCCCCAGCATTTT,CASRTGTSVGQPQHF
NA,NA,TRBV9,TRBJ2-2,TGTGCCAGCAGCGTAGCAGGGGCTGTCACCGGGGAGCTGTTTTTT,CASSVAGAVTGELFF
TRBD1,NA,TRBV30,TRBJ2-7,TGTGCCTGGAGCAAAGGGGGCGATTACGAGCAGTACTTC,CAWSKGGDYEQYF
NA,NA,TRBV7-9,TRBJ1-2,TGTGCCAGCAGCTCGGACATGGACTATGGCTACACCTTC,CASSSDMDYGYTF
NA,NA,TRBV15,TRBJ1-3,TGTGCCACCAGCAGAGATGCCCCGGGCCGATCTGGAAACACCATATATTTT,CATSRDAPGRSGNTIYF
TRBD1,few,TRBV5-1,TRBJ1-2,TGCGCCAGCAGCTTGGAGGGACAGCCTGTGGGCTACACCTTC,CASSLEGQPVGYTF
NA,NA,TRBV29-1,TRBJ2-3,TGCAGCCCCACCAGGGCCTCCACATTCACAGATACGCAGTATTTT,CSPTRASTFTDTQYF
TRBD2,once,TRBV19,TRBJ2-3,TGTGCCAGTAGCCCCGGACTAGTGAGGACAGATACGCAGTATTTT,CASSPGLVRTDTQYF
NA,NA,TRBV7-6,TRBJ2-7,TGTGCCAGCAGCGATAGGGCAGGCCGCTCCTACGAGCAGTACTTC,CASSDRAGRSYEQYF
NA,NA,TRBV9,TRBJ2-7,TGTGCCAGCAGCCGAGGGTACTCCTACGAGCAGTACTTC,CASSRGYSYEQYF
TRBD1,NA,TRBV10-3,TRBJ1-1,TGTGCCATCACCCCCTCCCCAGGGGGCACTGAAGCTTTCTTT,CAITPSPGGTEAFF
NA,NA,TRBV5-8,TRBJ2-1,TGTGCCAGCAGCCCATACAGCAGCTCCTACAATGAGCAGTTCTTC,CASSPYSSSYNEQFF
TRBD2,NA,TRBV7-9,TRBJ2-3,TGTGCCAGCAGCGTGCGGGGGGGCACGACAGATACGCAGTATTTT,CASSVRGGTTDTQYF
NA,NA,TRBV5-1,TRBJ1-6,TGCGCCAGCAGCTTGGGTTGGGGGTCCAGTTCACCCCTCCACTTT,CASSLGWGSSSPLHF
NA,NA,TRBV2,TRBJ1-1,TGTGCCAGCATCCTTTCCGACACTGAAGCTTTCTTT,CASILSDTEAFF